The present entry profiles one TCR beta chain with its context. The target of this receptor is not known. Qualities for individual bases were not recorded, and no much larger clone is one base off. Reading the label with the study, this specimen's time point is: sample taken at primary tumor resection. Without any cell sorting, TCR sequencing was performed on whole RNA extracted either from tumor and nontumor lung tissue or from cryopreserved PBMC samples. The donors were some 76 patients from the lung TRACERx cohort who had early-stage, untreated non-small cell lung cancer. Only patients for whom sufficient RNA was available from at least two tumor regions were selected for TCR sequencing. The data are from a study of spatial heterogeneity in lung cancer (dated by TCRdb to about 2019). Study-wide context: Beta-chain transcripts were consistently detected in greater numbers than alpha-chain transcripts, which likely reflects a higher abundance of beta-chain transcripts. TCR alpha and beta repertoires were quantitatively compared across multiple tumor regions, matched nontumor lung and blood in non-small cell lung cancer. At surgery, some 200 tumor regions, almost 65 matched nontumor lung samples and 56 PBMC samples were TCR-sequenced for both alpha and beta chains. In the raw uncorrected reads, each unique combination of TCR and UMI appeared more than ten times on average. TCR repertoire features were related to nonsynonymous mutation counts determined by whole-exome sequencing of tumor tissue.

The paper's findings and limits, for the study overall: Ubiquitous expanded tumor TCRs were found in blood more often at tumor resection than at routine follow-up. Confirming at a functional level the hypothesis that regional TCRs recognize regional mutations was considered to require additional single-cell paired TCR alpha and beta sequencing.

Library preparation used 5' RACE. Sequencing used a NextSeq 500. The TCR library protocol attached a unique molecular identifier to each TCR cDNA molecule to allow correction of PCR and sequencing errors. Per the authors' processing: TCR identification, UMI-based error correction and CDR3 extraction were all carried out with Decombinator tools. Expanded TCRs were defined as those above a frequency of 2 per 1,000, corresponding to the top 1% of the tumor frequency distribution. Renyi diversity was computed with the R vegan package after each repertoire had been subsampled 100 times to 5,000 TCRs. CDR3 similarity networks were constructed using string-kernel similarity of amino acid triplets, with links drawn between CDR3s whose pairwise similarity was above 0.82. TCRdb's own reprocessing of the public reads used fastp at Q25 and MiXCR and kept productive beta chains. Rows with one shared CDR3 protein collapse into an entry with the most common genes and DNA. TCRdb assigned the V and J calls; the authors' analysis was not used. For this sample the table gives 15,000 to 20,000 distinct CDR3 sequences, of which over 20% were detected only once. The top ten clonotypes cover around 20% of the sample.

The junction shows trimming of 6 bases on V and 2 bases on J, and the gene matches do not reach 13 bases of it. The germline V gene encodes CDR1 DFQATT and CDR2 SNEGSKA (reference sequence). From the cysteine up to the phenylalanine, the CDR3 has a length of 15 residues. CDR3 DNA only is kept here, 45 bases in frame from base 1. The rearranged chain carries TRBV20-1 and TRBJ2-7, and 7 bases in between align with TRBD2. This clonotype originated in a female donor with early-stage non-small cell lung cancer. Sequenced material: PBMCs, taken at surgery. The encoded CDR3 is CSAPRGRAHTYEQYF. The DNA sequence is given as TGCAGTGCCCCCCGGGGGAGGGCCCACACCTACGAGCAGTACTTC.